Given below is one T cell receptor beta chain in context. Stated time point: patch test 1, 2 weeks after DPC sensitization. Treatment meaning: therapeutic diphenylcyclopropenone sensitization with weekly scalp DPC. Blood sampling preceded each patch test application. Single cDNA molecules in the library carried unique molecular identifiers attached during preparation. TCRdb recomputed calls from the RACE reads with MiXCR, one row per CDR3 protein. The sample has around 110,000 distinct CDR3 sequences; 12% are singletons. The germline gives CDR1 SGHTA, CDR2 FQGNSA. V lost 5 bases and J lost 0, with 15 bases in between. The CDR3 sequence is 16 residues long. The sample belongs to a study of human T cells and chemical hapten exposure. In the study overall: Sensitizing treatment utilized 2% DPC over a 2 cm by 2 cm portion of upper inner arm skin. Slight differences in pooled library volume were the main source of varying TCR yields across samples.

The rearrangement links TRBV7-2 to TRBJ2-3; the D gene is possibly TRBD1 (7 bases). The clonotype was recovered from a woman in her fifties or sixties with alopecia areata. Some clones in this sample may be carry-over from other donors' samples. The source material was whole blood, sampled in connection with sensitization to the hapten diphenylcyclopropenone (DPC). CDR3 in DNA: TGTGCCAGCAGCGGAGGGGACAGACCGAGCACAGATACGCAGTATTTT. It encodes CASSGGDRPSTDTQYF.